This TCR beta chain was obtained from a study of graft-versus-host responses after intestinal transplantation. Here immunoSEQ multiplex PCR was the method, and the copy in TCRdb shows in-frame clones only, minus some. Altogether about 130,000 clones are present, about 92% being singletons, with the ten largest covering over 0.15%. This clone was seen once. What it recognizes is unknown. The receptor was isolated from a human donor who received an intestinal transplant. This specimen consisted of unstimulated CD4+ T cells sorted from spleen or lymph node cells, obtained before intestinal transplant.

The chain's CDR3 is CASSHGQGREQYF. Here the CDR3 DNA reads TGTGCCAGCAGCCACGGACAGGGACGCGAGCAGTACTTC. V gene TRBV5-8 combines with J gene TRBJ2-7; 8 nucleotides agree with TRBD1. The CDR3 runs to 13 residues. V lost 4 bases to trimming and J lost 6 bases; unmatched junction nucleotides: 6. The germline V gene encodes CDR1 SGHTS and CDR2 YDEGEE.